Listed below are T cell receptor beta chains from one sample, sequenced in a study of early T cells in non-severe SARS-CoV-2 infection. MiXCR, run by TCRdb on the 5' RACE reads, gives a single entry per CDR3 protein. The data show tens of thousands of distinct CDR3 sequences, less than 15% seen once. What was sequenced was whole blood. Receptor source: an adult who was a healthcare worker with PCR-confirmed SARS-CoV-2 infection or an uninfected control (not recorded which). The CDR3 runs from the conserved cysteine through the conserved F or W. A D gene is named only where the DNA matches it firmly. Clone size is stated in some rows and not others, as once, few, many or a class when expanded.

J gene | clone size | V gene | D gene | CDR3 DNA | CDR3 protein
TRBJ1-2 | many | TRBV18 | TRBD1 | TGTGCCAGCTCACCGGACAGGGGGGATCTAGAGGGCTACACCTTC | CASSPDRGDLEGYTF
TRBJ2-2 | many | TRBV12-3/TRBV12-4 | . | TGTGCCAGCAGTCTATCGGGACAGAACACCGGGGAGCTGTTTTTT | CASSLSGQNTGELFF
TRBJ1-6 | few | TRBV20-1 | . | TGCAGTGCTAGAGATCCTCAGGGAGGACCCCTCCACTTT | CSARDPQGGPLHF
TRBJ1-1 | many | TRBV27 | . | TGTGCCAGCGGCAGTGTTGGCACTGAAGCTTTCTTT | CASGSVGTEAFF
TRBJ2-2 | few | TRBV10-2 | TRBD1 | TGCGCCACCTCCAAGGGGGCAAGTTTCGGGGAGCTGTTTTTT | CATSKGASFGELFF
TRBJ1-1 | many | TRBV12-2 | . | TGTGCAAGTCGCCTAGCCGCGGGGGGAGCTTTCTTT | CASRLAAGGAFF
TRBJ2-1 | few | TRBV12-3/TRBV12-4 | TRBD2 | TGTGCCAGCAGACTAGCGGGGGGGAATGAGCAGTTCTTC | CASRLAGGNEQFF
TRBJ2-7 | many | TRBV20-1 | . | TGCAGTGCTCCTTACAACAGGATAGGGGCCTACGAGCAGTACTTC | CSAPYNRIGAYEQYF
TRBJ2-7 | . | TRBV3-1 | . | TGTGCCAGCAGCCAAGGCCTTTCTTCAGGGATTCACGAGCAGTACTTC | CASSQGLSSGIHEQYF
TRBJ1-2 | few | TRBV20-1 | . | TGCACCCACAGGGTTATGAATGGGTTCTACACCTTC | CTHRVMNGFYTF
TRBJ1-3 | few | TRBV7-6 | . | TGTGCCAGCAGCTTAGCGCATCCAGGGACATCTGGAAACACCATATATTTT | CASSLAHPGTSGNTIYF
TRBJ2-5 | many | TRBV2 | TRBD2 | TGTGCCAGCAGGGGGACTAGCGGGGTCGTGGGGACCCAGTACTTC | CASRGTSGVVGTQYF
TRBJ1-6 | . | TRBV2 | . | TGTGCCAGCCGGGCAGATAATTCACCCCTCCACTTT | CASRADNSPLHF
TRBJ1-2 | . | TRBV6-2/TRBV6-3 | . | TGTGCCTGCAGTAACCAACCGGGGACCTCTAGCCATGGCTACACCTTC | CACSNQPGTSSHGYTF
TRBJ1-2 | . | TRBV10-3 | . | TGTGCCATCTTCACAGCGAGCTATGGCTACACCTTC | CAIFTASYGYTF
TRBJ1-2 | . | TRBV7-9 | . | TGTGCCAGCAGCTTAGCGGAGGGGAGACTCTATGGCTACACCTTC | CASSLAEGRLYGYTF
TRBJ2-1 | . | TRBV3-1 | TRBD1 | TGTGCCAGCAGCCACAACCTCTGGGGACAGGGGGATAACAATGAGCAGTTCTTC | CASSHNLWGQGDNNEQFF
TRBJ2-7 | . | TRBV20-1 | TRBD1 | TGCAGTGCAGACAGGGCGTCGGACGAGCAGTACTTC | CSADRASDEQYF
TRBJ2-5 | few | TRBV23-1 | TRBD1 | TGCGCCAGGGGGGAGACAGGGAAGGAGACCCAGTACTTC | CARGETGKETQYF
TRBJ2-1 | many | TRBV7-2 | . | TGTGCCAGCAGCCCTGACAGGGAGGGATGGAGTGAGCAGTTCTTC | CASSPDREGWSEQFF
TRBJ2-7 | many | TRBV4-1 | . | TGCGCCAGCAGCCAAGGGGCACATGGATCCTACGAGCAGTACTTC | CASSQGAHGSYEQYF
TRBJ1-2 | . | TRBV30 | TRBD1 | TGTGCCTGGAACCCAGGGGGCAACTATGGCTACACCTTC | CAWNPGGNYGYTF
TRBJ1-2 | many | TRBV27 | . | TGTGCCAGCAGTTGGCGTTTCCAAGGGGGCTACACCTTC | CASSWRFQGGYTF
TRBJ1-2 | . | TRBV2 | . | TGTGCCAGCAGTGAATCAACAGGGAACTATGGCTACACCTTC | CASSESTGNYGYTF
TRBJ2-3 | . | TRBV5-1 | . | TGCGCCAGCAGCTTCGGGGGGCCAGATACGCAGTATTTT | CASSFGGPDTQYF